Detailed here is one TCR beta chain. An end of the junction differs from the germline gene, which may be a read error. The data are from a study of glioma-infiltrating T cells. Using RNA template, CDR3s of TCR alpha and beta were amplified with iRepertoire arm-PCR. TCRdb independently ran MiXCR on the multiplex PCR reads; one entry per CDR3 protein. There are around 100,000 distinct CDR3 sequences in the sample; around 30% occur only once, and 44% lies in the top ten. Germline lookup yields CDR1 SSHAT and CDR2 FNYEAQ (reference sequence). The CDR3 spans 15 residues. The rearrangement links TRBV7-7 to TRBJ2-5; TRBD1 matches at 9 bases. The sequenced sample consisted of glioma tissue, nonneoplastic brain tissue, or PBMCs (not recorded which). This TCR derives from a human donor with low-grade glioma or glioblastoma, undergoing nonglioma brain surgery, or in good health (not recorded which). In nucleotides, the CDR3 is TGTGCTAGCAGCGAGCAGACAGGGGGGCAAGAGACCCAGTACTTC. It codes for CASSEQTGGQETQYF.